This entry features one T cell receptor beta chain sequence. The antigen is undetermined. This sample is drawn from a study of T-cell reconstitution after alpha-beta-depleted transplantation in children. Study results and caveats: Once a year had passed after transplant, T-cell counts and diversity came mostly from newly produced T cells. Diversity of TCRbeta at day 60 was high in some patients, arising from surviving recipient T cells and thymic progenitors. The study reportedly traced alpha-beta T cells about two months after transplant to several hundred expanded graft clones.

Unique molecular identifiers were incorporated into the prepared TCRbeta library. One entry per CDR3 protein, called by TCRdb with MiXCR from the PCR reads. The data show over 400,000 distinct CDR3 sequences, about 45% seen once. The length of the CDR3 is 14 residues. Per the germline V gene, CDR1 is MNHEY and CDR2 is SVGAGI. The V and J ends lost 4 bases and 7 bases, in that order; junction bases with no gene match: 6. The material sequenced was PBMCs, taken before TCRalphabeta/CD19-depleted stem cell transplant. The TCR sequence derives from a girl between 2 and 10 years old with aplastic anemia, due to receive a stem cell transplant. The chain couples TRBV6-5 to TRBJ2-2; 7 nucleotides align to TRBD1. CDR3: CASSLTGSGGELFF. The CDR3 bases are TGTGCCAGCAGTTTGACAGGGTCGGGCGGGGAGCTGTTTTTT.